This TCR beta chain was captured in a study of blood T cell repertoires in COVID-19. Study at large: The United States, Italy and Spain provided the acute and convalescent COVID-19 samples. T cells, B-cell-depleted T cells, or PBMCs supplied cDNA or gDNA.

The germline V gene has CDR1 SQVTM and CDR2 ANQGSEA. The trim removed 2 bases at V and 7 bases at J, leaving 10 bases unmatched. The CDR3 loop spans 15 amino acids. Authors' processing steps: Amplification with reference gene primers provided the estimates of nucleated cell counts. Profiled with immunoSEQ multiplex PCR; TCRdb holds only in-frame clones, not every one. V, J and clone size reflect that table, while D and trimming were determined from the DNA. The table lists under 200,000 clones, 75% to 95% of them singletons. The TCR sequence derives from a man aged 45-60 years with acute or convalescent COVID-19. This rearrangement joins TRBV29-1 to TRBJ1-2, with 10 bases lining up with TRBD1. The specimen was peripheral blood. CDR3 region: CSVEFRDRGKSGYTF. CDR3 sequence (DNA): TGCAGCGTTGAATTCCGGGACAGGGGAAAATCTGGCTACACCTTC.